These 6 T cell receptor beta chains originate from one sample sequenced in a study of memory CD4+ T cells and cytomegalovirus serostatus. The protocol was immunoSEQ multiplex PCR, while the TCRdb copy is restricted to in-frame clones and leaves out a portion. Of just under 65,000 clones in the sample, over 60% were seen once. The sort gate was single viable CD3+CD4+CD8-CD45RO+ cells for memory CD4+ T cells. Sequencing was carried out using memory CD4+ T cells from blood. The receptors were gathered from an adult in good health and CMV-seronegative.

This clone showed up just once. The genes are TRBV12-5 and TRBJ2-3; 8 positions agree with TRBD2. V shed 8 bases, J shed 2 bases, and the junction held 3 bases outside the gene matches. The CDR3 sequence is 13 residues long. Looked up from germline, CDR1 is LGHNT and CDR2 is FRNRAP. CDR3: CASRTSSTDTQYF. The CDR3 nucleotides are TGTGCTAGTCGGACTAGCTCCACAGATACGCAGTATTTT.

The chain joins TRBV11-2 to TRBJ2-3, with 8 bases aligning to TRBD2. The V and J ends lost 5 bases and 5 bases, in that order; junction bases with no gene match: 6. The CDR3 is made up of 14 amino acids. Germline V lookup: CDR1 SGHAT, CDR2 FQNNGV. The CDR3 loop is CASSAPTSGDTQYF. DNA for the CDR3: TGTGCCAGCAGCGCCCCAACTAGCGGAGATACGCAGTATTTT.

The chain links TRBV19 to TRBJ1-5, with 9 bases that match TRBD1. Germline V gene sequence: CDR1 LNHDA, CDR2 SQIVND (reference sequence). The CDR3 covers 13 residues. Trimming cost V 6 bases and J 4 bases; bases outside gene matches: 1. Written as DNA, the CDR3 is TGTGCCAGTAGCGGGACAGGGAATCAGCCCCAGCATTTT. Translating it yields CASSGTGNQPQHF.

The CDR3 DNA sequence: TGTGCCAGCAGTGGGCGACTAGCGGGGGGGCGTGAGCAGTTCTTC. It yields the protein CASSGRLAGGREQFF. This rearrangement joins TRBV6-1 to TRBJ2-1, with TRBD2 matching over 14 bases. The CDR3 runs to 15 residues. The germline gives CDR1 MNHNS, CDR2 SASEGT. V lost 4 bases and J lost 9; bases outside the gene matches: 5.

The CDR3 DNA follows: TGTGCCAGCAGCCGGCAAGTTTCTGGAAACACCATATATTTT. It translates to CASSRQVSGNTIYF. The gene calls are TRBV5-6 and TRBJ1-3; unclear D gene. Germline V CDR1 and CDR2: SGHDT, YYEEEE. This CDR3 is 14 amino acids long. V was clipped by 4 bases and J by 1 base, with 9 bases between them.

This clone has just a few counts. J is TRBJ2-7 and V is TRBV18; tentatively, D is TRBD1 or TRBD2 (5 bases each). V lost 6 bases, J lost 2 bases, and 11 bases lay in between. The CDR3 loop spans 13 amino acids. The germline CDR1 and CDR2 sequences are KGHSH and LQKENI. The CDR3 here is CASSGDGTYEQYF. DNA for the CDR3: TGTGCCAGCTCGGGGGACGGAACCTACGAGCAGTACTTC.